A selection of T cell receptor beta chains follows, all from one sample in a study of response to subunit inactivated influenza vaccine. MiXCR, run by TCRdb on the RT-PCR reads, gives a single entry per CDR3 protein. In the table there are 800,000 or so distinct CDR3 sequences, over 20% of which are singletons. The material was PBMCs from blood, obtained more than 4 days after vaccination. These receptors came from a man between 50 and 59 years old who received an inactivated influenza vaccine. The CDR3 runs from the conserved cysteine through the conserved F or W. A D gene is named only where the DNA matches it firmly. Clone sizes are given selectively: once, few, many, or a class where the clone is expanded.

j_call: TRBJ2-2; v_call: TRBV7-2; clone_size: -; d_call: TRBD1; cdr3_nt: TGTGCCAGCAGCACGGGACAGGCGACCAAGCTGTTTTTT; cdr3_aa: CASSTGQATKLFF
j_call: TRBJ2-5; v_call: TRBV4-2; clone_size: -; d_call: -; cdr3_nt: TGTGCCAGCAGCCAAGATGGGGGGAAGGGGACCCAGTACTTC; cdr3_aa: CASSQDGGKGTQYF
j_call: TRBJ2-5; v_call: TRBV5-1; clone_size: once; d_call: TRBD2; cdr3_nt: TGCGCCAGCAGCTTTCGGTCCACAATACGGGGGGGACAAGAGACCCAGTACTTC; cdr3_aa: CASSFRSTIRGGQETQYF
j_call: TRBJ2-1; v_call: TRBV6-2/TRBV6-3; clone_size: -; d_call: TRBD2; cdr3_nt: TGTGCCAGCAGAACTAGCGGCCGCGAGCAGTTCTTC; cdr3_aa: CASRTSGREQFF
j_call: TRBJ2-5; v_call: TRBV5-1; clone_size: -; d_call: TRBD1; cdr3_nt: TGCGCCAGCAGATCACAGGGGATGTCGATGGAGACCCAGTACTTC; cdr3_aa: CASRSQGMSMETQYF
j_call: TRBJ2-2; v_call: TRBV11-2; clone_size: few; d_call: TRBD1; cdr3_nt: TGTGCCAGCAGCTTAGGGTCCGGGACAGGGACCTTCACCGGGGAGCTGTTTTTT; cdr3_aa: CASSLGSGTGTFTGELFF
j_call: TRBJ2-2; v_call: TRBV11-2; clone_size: -; d_call: TRBD1; cdr3_nt: TGTGCCAGCAGCGTCCCGGGACAGGGGAGTACCGGGGAGCTGTTTTTT; cdr3_aa: CASSVPGQGSTGELFF
j_call: TRBJ2-7; v_call: TRBV5-1; clone_size: -; d_call: TRBD1; cdr3_nt: TGCGCCAGCAGCTGGATGGGACAGACCTCCTACGAGCAGTACTTC; cdr3_aa: CASSWMGQTSYEQYF
j_call: TRBJ2-2; v_call: TRBV4-3; clone_size: -; d_call: -; cdr3_nt: TGCGCCAGCAGCCGGGTCACCGGGGAGCTGTTTTTT; cdr3_aa: CASSRVTGELFF
j_call: TRBJ2-1; v_call: TRBV20-1; clone_size: few; d_call: TRBD1; cdr3_nt: TGCAGTGCCAAGACAGGGAGCCATGAGCAGTTCTTC; cdr3_aa: CSAKTGSHEQFF
j_call: TRBJ2-1; v_call: TRBV10-3; clone_size: few; d_call: TRBD2; cdr3_nt: TGTGCCATCAGTGAGTTTACTAGCGGGGGAATCAATTCTGATGAGCAGTTCTTC; cdr3_aa: CAISEFTSGGINSDEQFF
j_call: TRBJ2-5; v_call: TRBV5-1; clone_size: -; d_call: TRBD2; cdr3_nt: TGCGCCAGCAGCTTGGGCACGATTAGCGGGGCACGAGAGACCCAGTACTTC; cdr3_aa: CASSLGTISGARETQYF
j_call: TRBJ2-5; v_call: TRBV5-1; clone_size: few; d_call: -; cdr3_nt: TGCGCCAGCAGCAAATCCAGCACTAACTCCCAAGAGACCCAGTACTTC; cdr3_aa: CASSKSSTNSQETQYF
j_call: TRBJ2-7; v_call: TRBV4-3; clone_size: -; d_call: TRBD1; cdr3_nt: TGCGCCAGCAGCAAGGGGGCTACCGAGCAGTACTTC; cdr3_aa: CASSKGATEQYF
j_call: TRBJ2-5; v_call: TRBV25-1; clone_size: few; d_call: TRBD2; cdr3_nt: TGTGCCAGCAGTCGGGGGGGGTCTAAAGAGACCCAGTACTTC; cdr3_aa: CASSRGGSKETQYF
j_call: TRBJ2-1; v_call: TRBV6-5; clone_size: -; d_call: -; cdr3_nt: TGTGCCAGCAGTTACTGGGGTCGCCAGGCCCTTACAACCAATGAGCAGTTCTTC; cdr3_aa: CASSYWGRQALTTNEQFF
j_call: TRBJ2-2; v_call: TRBV6-5; clone_size: few; d_call: -; cdr3_nt: TGTGCCAGCAGTTACTCGCCGGGACGGACCGGGGAGCTGTTTTTT; cdr3_aa: CASSYSPGRTGELFF
j_call: TRBJ2-7; v_call: TRBV20-1; clone_size: few; d_call: TRBD1; cdr3_nt: TGCAGTGCTAGAGATCGTCCGGGACAGGGTCGAGTCGAGCAGTACTTC; cdr3_aa: CSARDRPGQGRVEQYF
j_call: TRBJ2-7; v_call: TRBV6-5; clone_size: few; d_call: TRBD1; cdr3_nt: TGTGCCAGCAGTCACCCGGGACAGGGGTACGAGCAGTACTTC; cdr3_aa: CASSHPGQGYEQYF
j_call: TRBJ2-3; v_call: TRBV10-3; clone_size: many; d_call: -; cdr3_nt: TGTGCCATCAGTGACCCCGGTGGCGCGGAGGATACGCAGTATTTT; cdr3_aa: CAISDPGGAEDTQYF
j_call: TRBJ2-1; v_call: TRBV5-1; clone_size: -; d_call: -; cdr3_nt: TGCGCCAGCAGCCGGGGCGAGACGAAGGAGCAGTTCTTC; cdr3_aa: CASSRGETKEQFF
j_call: TRBJ1-2; v_call: TRBV10-3; clone_size: -; d_call: -; cdr3_nt: TGTGCCATCAGTGCCACACCAGCAGGGAACTATGGCTACACCTTC; cdr3_aa: CAISATPAGNYGYTF
j_call: TRBJ2-5; v_call: TRBV24-1; clone_size: -; d_call: TRBD2; cdr3_nt: TGTGCCACCAGTGACTCCGGACTAGCGGGGAGTGCGACCCAGTACTTC; cdr3_aa: CATSDSGLAGSATQYF
j_call: TRBJ2-2; v_call: TRBV12-3/TRBV12-4; clone_size: many; d_call: TRBD1; cdr3_nt: TGTGCCAGCATTCGGGACAGACTCGCGAACACCGGGGAGCTGTTTTTT; cdr3_aa: CASIRDRLANTGELFF
j_call: TRBJ1-1; v_call: TRBV5-1; clone_size: -; d_call: -; cdr3_nt: TGCGCCAGCAGCCACGGGACAACGAACACTGAAGCTTTCTTT; cdr3_aa: CASSHGTTNTEAFF
j_call: TRBJ2-7; v_call: TRBV7-2; clone_size: -; d_call: TRBD2; cdr3_nt: TGTGCCAGCAGCTTCCTTAGCGGGAGGGCCGAGCAGTACTTC; cdr3_aa: CASSFLSGRAEQYF
j_call: TRBJ1-5; v_call: TRBV4-1; clone_size: -; d_call: TRBD1; cdr3_nt: TGCGCCAGCAGCCAAGATGGGGACAGGCTAAATCAGCCCCAGCATTTT; cdr3_aa: CASSQDGDRLNQPQHF
j_call: TRBJ1-6; v_call: TRBV27; clone_size: few; d_call: -; cdr3_nt: TGTGCCAGCAGTTTCAGGCCCCGCTCCTATAATTCACCCCTCCACTTT; cdr3_aa: CASSFRPRSYNSPLHF
j_call: TRBJ2-7; v_call: TRBV7-2; clone_size: -; d_call: TRBD2; cdr3_nt: TGTGCCAGCAGCCGGTCGGCGGGACTAGCGGGCTCCTACGAGCAGTACTTC; cdr3_aa: CASSRSAGLAGSYEQYF
j_call: TRBJ2-1; v_call: TRBV6-5; clone_size: few; d_call: TRBD2; cdr3_nt: TGTGCCAGCAGTTACTCCGGGGGAGGGCTCTACAATGAGCAGTTCTTC; cdr3_aa: CASSYSGGGLYNEQFF
j_call: TRBJ2-1; v_call: TRBV7-6; clone_size: few; d_call: -; cdr3_nt: TGTGCCAGCAGCTTAGGCGGGAGAGGGGGAGGTGAGCAGTTCTTC; cdr3_aa: CASSLGGRGGGEQFF
j_call: TRBJ2-5; v_call: TRBV6-1; clone_size: -; d_call: TRBD2; cdr3_nt: TGTGCCAGCAGAGAGAGCGGGGGTCTAGGGAAGACCCAGTACTTC; cdr3_aa: CASRESGGLGKTQYF
j_call: TRBJ2-4; v_call: TRBV20-1; clone_size: -; d_call: -; cdr3_nt: TGCAGTGCTAGTCCCTGGGAAACCAAAAACATTCAGTACTTC; cdr3_aa: CSASPWETKNIQYF
j_call: TRBJ1-2; v_call: TRBV4-2; clone_size: few; d_call: -; cdr3_nt: TGTGCCAGCAGCCAAGATCCGGGCGAAGTAGGGCTTGGCTACACCTTC; cdr3_aa: CASSQDPGEVGLGYTF
j_call: TRBJ2-2; v_call: TRBV7-9; clone_size: few; d_call: -; cdr3_nt: TGTGCCAGCACCCCGAACGTGGCGAACACCGGGGAGCTGTTTTTT; cdr3_aa: CASTPNVANTGELFF
j_call: TRBJ1-5; v_call: TRBV6-1; clone_size: once; d_call: -; cdr3_nt: TGTGCCAGCAGTGAGATTCGTTATAGCAATCAGCCCCAGCATTTT; cdr3_aa: CASSEIRYSNQPQHF
j_call: TRBJ1-1; v_call: TRBV5-1; clone_size: -; d_call: -; cdr3_nt: TGCGCCAGCAGCTTGACCCGAGGGGTGAACACTGAAGCTTTCTTT; cdr3_aa: CASSLTRGVNTEAFF
j_call: TRBJ2-1; v_call: TRBV29-1; clone_size: -; d_call: TRBD2; cdr3_nt: TGCAGCGTTGGGGCTAGCGGGGGTTACAATGAGCAGTTCTTC; cdr3_aa: CSVGASGGYNEQFF
j_call: TRBJ1-2; v_call: TRBV5-1; clone_size: -; d_call: -; cdr3_nt: TGCGCCAGCAGCTCTCGTTCGGTCTCGGACTATGGCTACACCTTC; cdr3_aa: CASSSRSVSDYGYTF
j_call: TRBJ2-2; v_call: TRBV10-3; clone_size: -; d_call: -; cdr3_nt: TGTGCCATCAGGGATGCAGGTGTTACCGGGGAGCTGTTTTTT; cdr3_aa: CAIRDAGVTGELFF
j_call: TRBJ2-5; v_call: TRBV20-1; clone_size: -; d_call: TRBD2; cdr3_nt: TGCAGTGCTAGAGATCCAACTCTGGCTAGCGGGAGAGAGACCCAGTACTTC; cdr3_aa: CSARDPTLASGRETQYF
j_call: TRBJ2-7; v_call: TRBV5-1; clone_size: -; d_call: -; cdr3_nt: TGCGCCAGCAGCTTGAGAGGGGCGCAGGCCCCCTACGAGCAGTACTTC; cdr3_aa: CASSLRGAQAPYEQYF
j_call: TRBJ1-1; v_call: TRBV5-1; clone_size: -; d_call: -; cdr3_nt: TGCGCCAGCAGCCGGGAGGTCAGCTATGAAGCTTTCTTT; cdr3_aa: CASSREVSYEAFF
j_call: TRBJ1-2; v_call: TRBV6-1; clone_size: few; d_call: -; cdr3_nt: TGTGCCAGTATGCCGGGGTTTAGGGGGAACGGCTACACCTTC; cdr3_aa: CASMPGFRGNGYTF
j_call: TRBJ2-6; v_call: TRBV4-3; clone_size: -; d_call: -; cdr3_nt: TGCGCCAGCAGCCCTCAGAGGGCATCTGGGGCCAACGTCCTGACTTTC; cdr3_aa: CASSPQRASGANVLTF
j_call: TRBJ2-5; v_call: TRBV7-2; clone_size: few; d_call: TRBD1; cdr3_nt: TGTGCTTACGGGGACAGGGGGAAAGAGACCCAGTACTTC; cdr3_aa: CAYGDRGKETQYF